This T cell receptor beta chain was observed in a study of memory CD4+ T cells and cytomegalovirus serostatus. Study information: This sample comes from healthy Belgian adults, under 10 CMV seropositive, around 26 seronegative. Findings of the study overall: Each of 55 to 80 CMV-associated TCRbeta sequences occurred in one to five individuals.

Generated by immunoSEQ multiplex PCR, the TCRdb table keeps only in-frame clones and is missing some. The sample records tens of thousands of clones, under 90% being singletons. The CDR3 is made up of 13 amino acids. The V end was cut by 4 bases, the J end by 9 bases, with 13 bases between. The germline V gene has CDR1 GTSNPN and CDR2 SVGIG (reference sequence). Single viable CD3+CD4+CD8-CD45RO+ cells were sorted as the memory CD4+ T cells. Donors' CMV status reflects serum IgG against pp150, pp28, p38, p52. Turning to this clone: No antigen is known for it.

The source of this sequence is an adult in good health and CMV-seronegative. V and J are TRBV30 and TRBJ1-6; weak D call: TRBD1 (6 bases). Material for sequencing was memory CD4+ T cells from blood. CDR3 nucleotide sequence: TGTGCCTGGACACAGGGACTATCTTCACCCCTCCACTTT. Translating it yields CAWTQGLSSPLHF.